This record concerns one TCR beta chain sequence. Profiled with immunoSEQ multiplex PCR; TCRdb holds only in-frame clones, not every one. The data hold fewer than 100,000 clones, with 88% observed a single time. These data come from a study of blood T cell repertoires in COVID-19. The V gene's germline CDR1 is SGHVS and CDR2 FNYEAQ. V lost 2 bases and J 0 bases, leaving 9 bases between the germline ends. The CDR3 runs to 15 residues. Material: peripheral blood. The chain couples TRBV7-6 to TRBJ2-3; TRBD2 is a possible D gene (6 bases). The TCR sequence derives from a human donor in a cohort sampled during active COVID-19. CDR3 residues: CASSLMEGSTDTQYF. CDR3 sequence (DNA): TGTGCCAGCAGCTTAATGGAGGGGAGCACAGATACGCAGTATTTT.